This entry concerns a single TCR beta chain. CD45RO-negative, CCR7-positively selected cells formed the naive CD8 fraction, excluding terminally differentiated effector memory CD45RA+ cells. These data come from a study of shared clonotypes between healthy human individuals. Background on the study: Samples came from a couple of female and three male donors aged 18 to 49.

Sequenced by immunoSEQ multiplex PCR; TCRdb stores in-frame clones only, minus some. Altogether hundreds of thousands of clones are present, approximately 96% being singletons, with the ten largest covering roughly 0.1%. This CDR3 has 15 amino acids. J was trimmed by 2 bases and V by 0 bases; bases with no gene match: 4. Germline V gene sequence: CDR1 LNHDA, CDR2 SQIVND (reference sequence). The sequence was collected from a woman aged 30 to 39 in good health. The chain has TRBV19 and TRBJ2-7; the match to TRBD1 covers 7 bases. Sequencing was performed on naive CD8+ T cells sorted from blood. DNA for the CDR3: TGTGCCAGTAGTATAGACGGCACAGGGGCCTACGAGCAGTACTTC. It codes for CASSIDGTGAYEQYF.